This T cell receptor (beta chain) was retrieved from a study of T cell repertoires in cytomegalovirus infection. General observations from the study: Dominating the ex vivo response were TCR beta clonotypes that were CMV-specific and HLA-C-restricted.

TCRdb recomputed calls from the reads with MiXCR, one row per CDR3 protein. The profile covers hundreds of thousands of distinct CDR3 sequences, with 32% appearing a single time and around 12% taken by the ten largest. In this sample, this clonotype turned up a few times. Its specificity is unknown. The sequence was obtained from a human donor in good health (CMV status not recorded). Some clones in this sample may be carry-over from other donors' samples. Sequencing used cultured CD8+ T cells from PBMCs, obtained from culture after CMV antigen stimulation.

The CDR3 is CASSFGRDNQPQHF. In DNA form, the CDR3 reads TGTGCCAGCAGTTTCGGGAGGGACAATCAGCCCCAGCATTTT. V and J are TRBV27 and TRBJ1-5; D unclear. The V gene lost 3 bases and the J gene lost 3 bases, with 9 bases spanning the gap. Germline V gene sequence: CDR1 MNHEY, CDR2 SMNVEV (reference sequence). The CDR3 runs to 14 residues.